The clone carrying this TCR beta chain was observed a few times. Its antigen is undetermined. CDR3 length equals 18 residues. The V gene's germline CDR1 is SGHTA and CDR2 FQGNSA. V lost 5 bases to trimming and J lost 8 bases; unmatched junction nucleotides: 18. TCRdb processed the reads anew with MiXCR; each CDR3 protein has one entry. The sample has around 500,000 distinct CDR3 sequences; under 45% are singletons. The source of the sample is a study of T cell repertoires in cytomegalovirus infection. Source: cultured PBMCs, taken from culture after CMV antigen stimulation. The source is a human donor in good health (CMV status not recorded). Some clones in this sample may be carry-over from other donors' samples. The rearrangement uses TRBV7-2 and TRBJ2-7; 13 bases map to TRBD2. The CDR3 spells CASSPYPTRLAGGRQQYF. The CDR3 DNA sequence: TGTGCCAGCAGCCCATACCCGACAAGACTAGCGGGAGGACGGCAGCAGTACTTC.